The T cell receptor beta chain described here comes from a study of cytomegalovirus exposure and HLA in healthy donors. General study points: The productive fraction for most TCR beta V segments was about 90% or about 30% in an earlier analysis. In terms of immune exposure information, only CMV serostatus was available. Researchers reportedly found TCR beta sequences accurately predicted most subjects' HLA-A and HLA-B alleles.

Note on this clone: Its target is unknown.

This PCR relied on a set of 60 Vbeta primers and 13 Jbeta primers. Assay: immunoSEQ multiplex PCR; the TCRdb copy retains only in-frame clones and omits some. The data contain 150,000 or so clones, approximately 86% of them singletons. Between the trimmed V and J ends, which lost 4 bases and 4 bases, there was a span of 17 bases. Germline V gives CDR1 LNHDA, CDR2 SQIVND (reference sequence). CDR3 length equals 15 residues. Material: PBMCs. This sequence joins TRBV19 and TRBJ2-7, with D unclear. The sequence came from a woman in her late teens or twenties in good health and CMV-seronegative. The CDR3 reads CASSRTAESLYEQYF. DNA of the CDR3: TGTGCCAGTAGTAGAACTGCGGAGTCCCTTTACGAGCAGTACTTC.